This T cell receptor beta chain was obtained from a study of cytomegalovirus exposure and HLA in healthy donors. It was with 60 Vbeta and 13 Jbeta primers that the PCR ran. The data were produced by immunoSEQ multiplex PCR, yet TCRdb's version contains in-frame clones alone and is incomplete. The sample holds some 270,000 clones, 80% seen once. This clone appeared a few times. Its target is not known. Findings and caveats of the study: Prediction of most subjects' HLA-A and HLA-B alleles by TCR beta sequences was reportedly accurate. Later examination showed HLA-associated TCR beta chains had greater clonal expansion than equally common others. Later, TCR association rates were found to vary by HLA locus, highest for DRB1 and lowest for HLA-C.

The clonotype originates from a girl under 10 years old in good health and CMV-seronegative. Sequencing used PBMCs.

CDR3 sequence (DNA): TGTGCCAGCAGCGGCGGCCCTTCCAATGAGCAGTTCTTC. Encoded protein: CASSGGPSNEQFF. The V gene is TRBV7-3, the J gene TRBJ2-1; unclear D gene. The CDR3 has 13 residues. The V end lost 5 bases, the J end lost 6 bases, and 11 bases lay between the germline ends. Germline values: CDR1 SGHTA, CDR2 FQGTGA.